Reported below is one T cell receptor beta chain. Its specificity is unknown. Sequence at one end of the junction differs from germline and may be a read error. This entry belongs to a study of ipilimumab plus nivolumab after autologous stem cell transplantation. Study information: The myeloma cohort included high-risk transplant-naive patients and patients relapsing within 3 years of a first autologous transplant.

Patients got ipilimumab 1 mg/kg beginning 14 to 28 days post-transplant. Patients got 3 mg/kg IV nivolumab weeks 1, 4, 7, 10, then biweekly through week 26. CDR1 and CDR2 (germline): KGHSH, LQKENI. This CDR3 comprises 17 residues. Only in-frame clones appear in the TCRdb table, and some are missing; sequencing was by immunoSEQ multiplex PCR. The profile shows 9,500 to 10,000 clones, 55% to 75% of them singletons. Broader study findings: The authors say TCR, Treg and microbiome findings warrant further study.

This chain connects TRBV18 to TRBJ2-5, with 14 bases identical to TRBD2. The specimen comprised PBMCs, sampled in a trial of ipilimumab plus nivolumab as post-transplant consolidation. The sequence came from a female donor with multiple myeloma. CDR3 loop: CASSAPGLAGVGETQYF. CDR3 DNA: TGTGCCAGCTCAGCACCGGGACTAGCGGGAGTGGGGGAGACCCAGTACTTC.